This record covers a single TCR beta chain. This CDR3 comprises 14 residues. Trimming stripped 4 bases from V and 3 bases from J, with 13 bases between. CDR1 and CDR2 from the germline V gene are SGHVS and FQNEAQ. CD4+ cell separation produced CD45RA+ naive and CD45RA-negative memory subsets. The record originates from a study of shared clonotypes between healthy human individuals. As processed by the authors: ImmunoSEQ gave junction-only sequences without quality scores, so filtering differed. Only in-frame clones appear in the TCRdb table, and some are missing; sequencing was by immunoSEQ multiplex PCR. Clone size and the V and J calls come from that table; the DNA yielded D and trimming. In the table there are some 1,400,000 clones, around 97% of which are singletons.

This clonotype originated in a man aged 25 to 45 in good health. What was sequenced was naive CD4+ T cells sorted from blood. Indicated subset: CD45RA+ positively selected. This chain links TRBV7-8 with TRBJ2-7; D is perhaps TRBD1 (5 bases). The CDR3 loop reads CASSSGLGLYEQYF. DNA for the CDR3: TGTGCCAGCAGCTCCGGGTTGGGGCTCTACGAGCAGTACTTC.